The present T cell receptor (beta chain) was sequenced within a study of T cells in Graves' hyperthyroidism and ophthalmopathy. V dropped 4 bases and J dropped 0 bases, with 12 bases sitting between them. Germline CDR1 is MNHEY and CDR2 is SVGAGI. The CDR3 is made up of 15 amino acids. Researchers amplified the TCR beta CDR3 regions from RNA transcripts. RT-PCR in the first round (using the HTBI primer set) targeted the TCR CDR3. MiXCR was run by TCRdb on the multiplex PCR reads, yielding one entry per CDR3 protein. The data contain 350,000 to 400,000 distinct CDR3 sequences, under 20% of them singletons. Patients were excluded for uncontrolled infection, other autoimmune disease, pregnancy or lactation. This clonotype was found many times. The antigen is not known. General study results and limits: Blood also carried most thyroid clonotypes expanded above 0.001.

Sequenced material: blood. The TCR comes from a woman under 30 with Graves' hyperthyroidism. The chain recombines TRBV6-5 with TRBJ1-1; D possibly corresponds to TRBD1 (6 bases). The CDR3 sequence: CASSWLTGLNTEAFF. In nucleotides, the CDR3 is TGTGCCAGCAGTTGGCTGACAGGCCTGAACACTGAAGCTTTCTTT.